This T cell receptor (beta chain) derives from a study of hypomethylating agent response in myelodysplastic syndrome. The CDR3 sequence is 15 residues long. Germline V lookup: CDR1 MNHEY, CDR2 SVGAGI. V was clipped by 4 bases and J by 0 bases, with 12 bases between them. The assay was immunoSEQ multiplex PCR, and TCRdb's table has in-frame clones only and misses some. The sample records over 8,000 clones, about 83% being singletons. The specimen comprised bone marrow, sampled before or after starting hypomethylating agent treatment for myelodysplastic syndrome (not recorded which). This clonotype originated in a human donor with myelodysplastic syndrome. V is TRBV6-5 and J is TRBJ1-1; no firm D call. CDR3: CASSSYRPLNTEAFF. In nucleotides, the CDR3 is TGTGCCAGCAGTTCCTACAGACCACTGAACACTGAAGCTTTCTTT.